This T cell receptor beta chain was sequenced for a study of T cell repertoires in cytomegalovirus infection. Study-wide results and caveats: Dominating the ex vivo response were HLA-C-restricted CMV-specific TCR beta clonotypes.

V dropped 0 bases and J dropped 2; count of bases not matched to a gene: 16. CDR3 length: 20 residues. The germline gives CDR1 LGHNA, CDR2 YNFKEQ. TCRdb re-called the reads through MiXCR, storing one row per CDR3 protein. The repertoire holds more than 300,000 distinct CDR3 sequences, with about 35% as singletons. Of note for this clonotype: What it binds is not known.

This chain joins TRBV4-2 and TRBJ2-7; TRBD2 aligns across 10 bases. The starting material was cultured PBMCs, obtained from culture after CMV antigen stimulation. The TCR comes from a human donor in good health (CMV status not recorded). Some clones in this sample may be carry-over from other donors' samples. In nucleotides, the CDR3 is TGTGCCAGCAGCCAAGATAGTACAGGGGCTTCTAGCGGGGGCGCCTACGAGCAGTACTTC. Translated, it gives CASSQDSTGASSGGAYEQYF.